Given below is one T cell receptor beta chain in context. This CDR3 region has 15 residues. Germline-derived CDR1 and CDR2 are SNHLY and FYNNEI. The V gene lost 7 bases and the J gene lost 0 bases, with 14 bases spanning the gap. The sample is drawn from a study of blood T cell repertoires in COVID-19. Assignments of participants to cohorts depended upon their own reported clinical history. TCRdb's table, derived via immunoSEQ multiplex PCR, lists solely in-frame clones and lacks some. Of a few hundred thousand clones in the sample, roughly four fifths were seen once. Sequences were obtained from PBMCs or T cells enriched from blood (not recorded which). This chain uses TRBV2 with TRBJ2-3; D is undetermined. This sequence was found in a woman between 50 and 59 years old who had recovered from COVID-19. The CDR3 sequence is CASTRHELSTDTQYF. The DNA of the CDR3 is TGTGCCAGCACCCGACATGAGCTTAGCACAGATACGCAGTATTTT.